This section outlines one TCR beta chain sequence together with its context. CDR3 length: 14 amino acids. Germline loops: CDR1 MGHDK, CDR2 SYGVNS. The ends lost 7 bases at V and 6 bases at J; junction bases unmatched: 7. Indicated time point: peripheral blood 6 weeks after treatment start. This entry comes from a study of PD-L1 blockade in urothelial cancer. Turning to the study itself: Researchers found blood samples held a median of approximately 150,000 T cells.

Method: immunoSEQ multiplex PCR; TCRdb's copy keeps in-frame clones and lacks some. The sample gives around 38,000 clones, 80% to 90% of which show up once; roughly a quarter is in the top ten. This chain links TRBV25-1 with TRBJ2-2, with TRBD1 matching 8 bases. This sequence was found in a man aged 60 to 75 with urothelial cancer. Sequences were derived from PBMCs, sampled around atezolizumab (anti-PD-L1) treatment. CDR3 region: CASKLTGVAGELFF. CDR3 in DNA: TGTGCCAGCAAGCTGACAGGGGTAGCCGGGGAGCTGTTTTTT.